Reported below is one T cell receptor beta chain. Sequencing was performed with immunoSEQ multiplex PCR; in TCRdb, only in-frame clones are kept and a portion is missing. This table holds around 510,000 clones, roughly 95% found once. CDR3 length: 15 residues. V lost 2 bases and J lost 3; bases outside the gene matches: 3. Germline loops: CDR1 LNHDA, CDR2 SQIVND (reference sequence). The data were obtained in a study of shared clonotypes between healthy human individuals. The material sequenced was naive CD4+ T cells sorted from blood. Subset: CD45RA+ positively selected. V is TRBV19 and J is TRBJ2-5; 10 bases are shared with TRBD1. This sequence was found in a woman aged 30 to 39 in good health. The CDR3 DNA follows: TGTGCCAGTAGTATATCAGGGACAGGGGAAGAGACCCAGTACTTC. Translating gives CASSISGTGEETQYF.